This is a list of T cell receptor beta chains from one sample in a study of cytomegalovirus exposure and HLA in healthy donors. Profiling relied on immunoSEQ multiplex PCR, and the TCRdb table lists in-frame clones only, not all of them. The sample spans fewer than 150,000 clones; the ten largest clones claim under 3.5%. Material for sequencing was PBMCs. These receptors originate from a man aged 40-49 years in good health and CMV-seronegative. The CDR3 runs from the conserved cysteine through the conserved F or W. A D gene is named only where the DNA matches it firmly.

D gene	CDR3 length	V gene	J gene	CDR3 DNA	CDR3 protein
TRBD1	14	TRBV9	TRBJ2-5	TGTGCCAGCAGCGTAGAGGACAGGGAAGGGACCCAGTACTTC	CASSVEDREGTQYF
TRBD1	16	TRBV9	TRBJ2-3	TGTGCCAGCAGCGTCCCACCGGGACAGATCACAGATACGCAGTATTTT	CASSVPPGQITDTQYF
NA	11	TRBV20-1	TRBJ1-2	TGCAGTGCTAGTCACCCAGATGGCTACACCTTC	CSASHPDGYTF
TRBD2	13	TRBV11-1	TRBJ2-7	TGTGCCAGCAGTTTACTAGCGACCTACGAGCAGTACTTC	CASSLLATYEQYF
TRBD1	15	TRBV9	TRBJ2-7	TGTGCCAGCAGCGTAGCTAAGGGGGCGAAGATCGAGCAGTACTTC	CASSVAKGAKIEQYF
NA	17	TRBV5-4	TRBJ2-2	TGTGCCAGCACCCGGGGGATTTTGTCGTCGGAGACCGGGGAGCTGTTTTTT	CASTRGILSSETGELFF
NA	14	TRBV4-3	TRBJ1-5	TGCGCCAGCAGCCTTACGGGGGGTAGTCAGCCCCAGCATTTT	CASSLTGGSQPQHF
TRBD2	17	TRBV10-1	TRBJ2-3	TGCGCCAGCAGTGAGTCGAGGACTAGCGGGGGGACAGATACGCAGTATTTT	CASSESRTSGGTDTQYF
NA	18	TRBV19	TRBJ1-1	TGTGCCAGTAGTATAGATGTTGACAGGTCCAACAGGAACACTGAAGCTTTCTTT	CASSIDVDRSNRNTEAFF
TRBD1	15	TRBV19	TRBJ2-7	TGTGCCAGTAGTATTACGGGACAGGGGGCTTACGAGCAGTACTTC	CASSITGQGAYEQYF
NA	14	TRBV2	TRBJ2-5	TGTGCCAGCAGCCCGTGGCTGCCACAAGAGACCCAGTACTTC	CASSPWLPQETQYF
TRBD2	14	TRBV5-1	TRBJ2-3	TGCGCCAGCAGCTACTCCGGGACTAGCGAGACGCAGTATTTT	CASSYSGTSETQYF
TRBD2	16	TRBV6-4	TRBJ2-3	TGTGCCAGCAGTGAAGGACTAGCGGGGGGGCCAGATACGCAGTATTTT	CASSEGLAGGPDTQYF
TRBD1	14	TRBV15	TRBJ1-1	TGTGCCACCAGCGGTCGGACAGGCGACACTGAAGCTTTCTTT	CATSGRTGDTEAFF
TRBD1	13	TRBV2	TRBJ1-2	TGTGCCAGCAGCGAGGGACAGAGCTATGGCTACACCTTC	CASSEGQSYGYTF
NA	15	TRBV9	TRBJ2-2	TGTGCCAGCAGCGTAGATCGGCTAGCCCCCGGGGAGCTGTTTTTT	CASSVDRLAPGELFF
NA	15	TRBV9	TRBJ1-2	TGTGCCAGCAGCTCCCGACCCCAGGGGAACTATGGCTACACCTTC	CASSSRPQGNYGYTF
NA	16	TRBV28	TRBJ2-2	TGTGCCACCCGTGGACTGGGGTGGTTAGTCACCGGGGAGCTGTTTTTT	CATRGLGWLVTGELFF
NA	14	TRBV11-3	TRBJ2-2	TGTGCCAGCGCTCAGGGCTCTAACACCGGGGAGCTGTTTTTT	CASAQGSNTGELFF
TRBD1	14	TRBV27	TRBJ1-2	TGTGCCAGCAGGTTTGAGGGACAGGGAGTTCGCTACACCTTC	CASRFEGQGVRYTF
NA	13	TRBV18	TRBJ1-1	TGTGCCAGCTCACCACCATCCACAGGTTCAGCTTTCTTT	CASSPPSTGSAFF